A single sample is the source of the 9 T cell receptor beta chains below, sequenced in a study of cytomegalovirus exposure and HLA in healthy donors. Amplification used 60 Vbeta primers and 13 Jbeta primers. Measured with immunoSEQ multiplex PCR; TCRdb has only the in-frame clones, and not every one. This table has 100,000 to 150,000 clones, around 78% appearing once. The sequenced sample consisted of PBMCs. The source is a woman in her 50s in good health and CMV-seronegative.

V and J are TRBV10-3 and TRBJ2-1; 11 positions agree with TRBD2. V shed 7 bases, J shed 3 bases, and the junction held 2 bases outside the gene matches. The germline V gene encodes CDR1 ENHRY and CDR2 SYGVKD. This CDR3 has 14 amino acids. CDR3 in amino acids: CAIKLAGDYNEQFF. CDR3 in DNA: TGTGCCATCAAACTAGCGGGGGACTACAATGAGCAGTTCTTC.

This chain connects TRBV9 to TRBJ2-7, with 8 bases identical to TRBD1. Germline V gene data show CDR1 as SGDLS and CDR2 as YYNGEE. Unmatched junction bases numbered 6, after V lost 4 bases and J lost 6 bases. This CDR3 contains 13 residues. The CDR3 DNA is TGTGCCAGCAGCCCCCAGGACAGGGCCGAGCAGTACGTC. Its translation: CASSPQDRAEQYV.

This clone was seen a few times. The CDR3 bases are TGCGCCAGCAGCGCCCGCGCAGGACGGGAGGATCAGCCCCAGCATTTT. Residues: CASSARAGREDQPQHF. The chain recombines TRBV4-1 with TRBJ1-5, with D unresolved. Trimming removed 5 bases at V and 5 bases at J, with 19 bases between. Germline CDR1 reads MGHRA; CDR2 reads YSYEKL. The CDR3 loop spans 16 amino acids.

The chain carries TRBV28 and TRBJ2-7; 14 bases match TRBD2. Trimming took 3 bases from V and 6 from J; bases not matched to a gene: 4. CDR3 length: 15 residues. Germline-derived CDR1 and CDR2 are MDHEN and SYDVKM. CDR3 bases: TGTGCCAGCAGTTTCGGGACTAGCGGGAGTCGCGAGCAGTACGTC. Its translation is CASSFGTSGSREQYV.

The CDR3 coding sequence is TGTGCCAGCAGTTATGCGGGAGCTCGCGAGCAGTACTTC. It translates to CASSYAGAREQYF. The chain uses TRBV6-5 and TRBJ2-7; 7 nucleotides line up with TRBD2. The CDR3 is 13 amino acids. The germline gives CDR1 MNHEY, CDR2 SVGAGI. Trimming at V came to 3 bases and at J to 6 bases, leaving 5 bases not matched to a gene.

The gene calls are TRBV5-1 and TRBJ2-1; 8 nucleotides agree with TRBD2. Germline V lookup: CDR1 SGHRS, CDR2 YFSETQ. The CDR3 totals 17 residues. V gave up 4 bases and J gave up 7 bases; unmatched junction bases: 16. The CDR3 nucleotides read TGCGCCAGCAGCCTTCACCGGGAGGGAGGGCCAGTAAATGAGCAGTTCTTC. It yields the protein CASSLHREGGPVNEQFF.

The V call is TRBV29-1, the J call TRBJ1-1; no firm D call. V lost 4 bases, J lost 0 bases, and 9 bases lay in between. This CDR3 has 13 residues. CDR1 and CDR2 from the germline V gene are SQVTM and ANQGSEA. CDR3 residues: CSVVPVLNTEAFF. The CDR3 DNA reads TGCAGCGTTGTACCGGTCCTGAACACTGAAGCTTTCTTT.

The chain links TRBV6-5 to TRBJ1-1, with 7 nucleotides matching TRBD1. Germline values: CDR1 MNHEY, CDR2 SVGAGI. This CDR3 has 13 residues. The junction had 3 bases not matched to a gene; V was cut back by 6 bases and J by 2 bases. This CDR3 reads CASRGQLNTEAFF. CDR3 DNA: TGTGCCAGCAGGGGACAGTTAAACACTGAAGCTTTCTTT.

The chain combines TRBV5-6 with TRBJ1-2; no reliable D call. V was pared by 3 bases and J by 2 bases, with 17 bases between. This CDR3 has 16 amino acids. Germline V gives CDR1 SGHDT, CDR2 YYEEEE. The CDR3: CASSSTPSGVNYGYTF. Written as DNA, the CDR3 is TGTGCCAGCAGCTCCACCCCATCTGGAGTAAACTATGGCTACACCTTC.